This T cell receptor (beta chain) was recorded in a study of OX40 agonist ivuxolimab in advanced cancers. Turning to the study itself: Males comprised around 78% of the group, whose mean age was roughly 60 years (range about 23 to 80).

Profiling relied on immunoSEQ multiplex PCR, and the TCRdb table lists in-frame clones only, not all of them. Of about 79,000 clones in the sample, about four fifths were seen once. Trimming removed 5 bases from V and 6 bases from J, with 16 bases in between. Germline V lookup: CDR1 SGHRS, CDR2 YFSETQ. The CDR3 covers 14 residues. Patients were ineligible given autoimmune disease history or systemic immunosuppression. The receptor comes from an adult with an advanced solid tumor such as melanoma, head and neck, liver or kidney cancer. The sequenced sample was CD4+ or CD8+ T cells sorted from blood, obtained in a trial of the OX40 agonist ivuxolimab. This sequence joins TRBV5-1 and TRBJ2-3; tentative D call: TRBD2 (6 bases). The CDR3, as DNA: TGCGCCAGCAGACCCTCCCCGGGGGTGGATACGCAGTATTTT. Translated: CASRPSPGVDTQYF. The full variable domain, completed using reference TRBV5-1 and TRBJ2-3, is KAGVTQTPRYLIKTRGQQVTLSCSPISGHRSVSWYQQTPGQGLQFLFEYFSETQRNKGNFPGRFSGRQFSNSRSEMNVSTLELGDSALYLCASRPSPGVDTQYFGPGTRLTVL.